This T cell receptor (beta chain) appears in the sequencing data of a study of CD8 T cells in ankylosing spondylitis. Details on this clonotype: What it binds is unknown.

Trimming removed 3 bases at V and 5 bases at J, with 8 bases between. The CDR3 has 13 amino acids. Germline V lookup: CDR1 LNHNV, CDR2 YYDKDF (reference sequence). Making use of molecular barcodes, quantitative 5'-RACE generated TCR beta libraries. TCRdb reprocessed the 5' RACE reads with MiXCR, giving one entry per CDR3 protein. Of 450,000 or so distinct CDR3 sequences in the sample, roughly 26% were seen once. The study, taken as a whole, reports: Among TCR beta sequences, a motif of eight highly homologous variants appeared characteristic of ankylosing spondylitis blood. A subset of motif variants has previously been described in the synovial fluid and blood of reactive arthritis. Peripheral blood samples showed relatively rare disease-linked clones, and these clones were CD8+. Significant enrichment of disease-linked clones was reported in matched ankylosing spondylitis synovial fluid.

This rearrangement joins TRBV15 to TRBJ1-5; D perhaps matches TRBD1 (6 bases). The sequence came from a male donor with ankylosing spondylitis. Specimen: blood, either unsorted or a sorted T cell fraction (not recorded which). CDR3 region: CATSSYRDQPQHF. CDR3 in DNA: TGTGCCACCAGCAGTTACAGGGATCAGCCCCAGCATTTT.